The 17 T cell receptor beta chains below were found in one sample sequenced in a study of cytomegalovirus exposure and HLA in healthy donors. The method was immunoSEQ multiplex PCR; TCRdb's version includes in-frame clones alone and lacks a portion of them. The sample lists over 150,000 clones; around 96% were seen once. The specimen was PBMCs. The receptors come from a woman aged 18 to 35 in good health and CMV-seronegative.

The chain is built from TRBV6-1 and TRBJ2-5; perhaps TRBD1 as D (6 bases). This CDR3 contains 15 residues. The V gene's germline CDR1 is MNHNS and CDR2 SASEGT. V gave up 2 bases and J gave up 5 bases, with 15 bases separating them. The CDR3 loop reads CASSESSGDKETQYF. The CDR3 DNA sequence: TGTGCCAGCAGTGAATCTTCAGGGGATAAGGAGACCCAGTACTTC.

This chain joins TRBV5-6 and TRBJ1-5, with unresolved D. The CDR3 runs to 15 residues. Germline CDR1 and CDR2: SGHDT and YYEEEE. With 2 bases removed from V and 0 bases from J, the gap between germline ends came to 9 bases. DNA for the CDR3: TGTGCCAGCAGCTTTAGTTTAGTTAGCAATCAGCCCCAGCATTTT. Residues: CASSFSLVSNQPQHF.

This chain connects TRBV6-6 to TRBJ2-2; 12 bases are shared with TRBD2. V lost 3 bases to trimming and J lost 5 bases; unmatched junction nucleotides: 1. The CDR3 is 15 amino acids. The germline CDR1 and CDR2 sequences are MNHNY and SVGAGI (reference sequence). CDR3 residues: CASSYLAGGTGELFF. CDR3 sequence (DNA): TGTGCCAGCAGTTATCTAGCGGGGGGGACCGGGGAGCTGTTTTTT.

This clone came up a few times. V usage is TRBV5-1 and J usage is TRBJ1-2; 10 bases are shared with TRBD1. V dropped 1 base and J dropped 3; count of bases not matched to a gene: 9. This CDR3 is built from 17 residues. Germline loops: CDR1 SGHRS, CDR2 YFSETQ. The CDR3 DNA is TGCGCCAGCAGCTTGCAAGGACAGGGGGTCGTGGACTATGGCTACACCTTC. Translating it yields CASSLQGQGVVDYGYTF.

This sequence joins TRBV19 and TRBJ2-7; TRBD2 agrees at 7 bases. From germline, CDR1 is LNHDA and CDR2 SQIVND (reference sequence). The V gene end was trimmed by 4 bases and the J gene end by 2 bases; junction bases not matched to a gene: 8. The CDR3 extends over 15 amino acids. CDR3 nucleotides: TGTGCCAGTAGTAATCGGGCTAGCGGACCCTACGAGCAGTACTTC. Translated, it gives CASSNRASGPYEQYF. The complete variable domain, with remaining parts taken from reference TRBV19 and TRBJ2-7, reads DGGITQSPKYLFRKEGQNVTLSCEQNLNHDAMYWYRQDPGQGLRLIYYSQIVNDFQKGDIAEGYSVSREKKESFPLTVTSAQKNPTAFYLCASSNRASGPYEQYFGPGTRLTVT.

The chain links TRBV6-1 to TRBJ1-2; TRBD1 might be the D (5 bases). This CDR3 comprises 15 residues. CDR1 and CDR2 from the germline V gene are MNHNS and SASEGT. V was pared by 1 base and J by 3 bases, with 12 bases between. In DNA, the CDR3 is TGTGCCAGCAGTGAAGACCCAGGGAAGGACTATGGCTACACCTTC. Translation gives CASSEDPGKDYGYTF.

V and J are TRBV5-1 and TRBJ1-5; 11 bases align to TRBD1. Germline V CDR1 and CDR2: SGHRS, YFSETQ. The CDR3 spans 16 residues. Germline trimming cut 4 bases from V and 4 bases from J; bases unmatched to any gene: 7. CDR3 protein: CASSPGTGGANQPQHF. The CDR3 nucleotides read TGCGCCAGCAGCCCTGGGACAGGGGGGGCGAATCAGCCCCAGCATTTT.

The chain uses TRBV19 and TRBJ1-2; TRBD1 is a possible D gene (5 bases). CDR3 size: 13 residues. Germline CDR1 is LNHDA and CDR2 is SQIVND (reference sequence). Trimming stripped 8 bases from V and 4 bases from J, with 14 bases between. Here the CDR3 DNA reads TGTGCCAGTCAGGGTCCCGAATTCTATGGCTACACCTTC. This sequence encodes CASQGPEFYGYTF.

The chain couples TRBV6-1 to TRBJ1-6; 7 positions agree with TRBD1. J lost 9 bases, V lost 5 bases, and 7 bases had no gene match. The V gene's germline CDR1 is MNHNS and CDR2 SASEGT. This CDR3 region has 14 residues. The CDR3 nucleotides read TGTGCCAGCAGTCAGACAGGGACGGGTTCACCCCTCCACTTT. It is translated as CASSQTGTGSPLHF.

This clone was observed once. The chain couples TRBV11-2 to TRBJ1-4; TRBD1 is a possible D gene (6 bases). The V and J ends lost 4 bases and 8 bases respectively, with 23 bases between them. From germline, CDR1 is SGHAT and CDR2 FQNNGV. This CDR3 has 17 residues. CDR3: CASSSTYSGESGEKLFF. The CDR3 DNA is TGTGCCAGCAGCTCGACTTACTCAGGGGAAAGCGGAGAAAAACTGTTTTTT.

This rearrangement joins TRBV5-1 to TRBJ2-7; weak D call: TRBD1 (6 bases). Germline CDR1 and CDR2: SGHRS and YFSETQ. Trimming took off 0 bases at V and 12 bases at J, with 10 bases between the two ends. The CDR3 is 11 amino acids. CDR3 DNA sequence: TGCGCCAGCAGCTTGGGGGGGCGACTGTACTTC. This encodes CASSLGGRLYF.

The rearrangement links TRBV9 to TRBJ1-6; maybe TRBD1 (6 bases). Germline V gene data show CDR1 as SGDLS and CDR2 as YYNGEE. V was clipped by 4 bases and J by 9 bases, with 17 bases between them. The CDR3 is 15 residues long. CDR3 region: CASSPWTEISSPLHF. CDR3 DNA sequence: TGTGCCAGCAGCCCCTGGACAGAGATAAGTTCACCCCTCCACTTT.

The CDR3 nucleotides read TGTGCCAGCAGCTCTGGGACTAGCTACGAGCAGTACTTC. Translating gives CASSSGTSYEQYF. The chain couples TRBV7-2 to TRBJ2-7; 8 bases agree with TRBD2. The germline V gene has CDR1 SGHTA and CDR2 FQGNSA. With V trimmed by 4 bases and J by 3 bases, 2 bases remained unmatched. The CDR3 length is 13 residues.

This chain's CDR3 is CASRSGGSYNEQFF. The CDR3 nucleotides read TGTGCCAGCAGGTCAGGGGGGTCCTACAATGAGCAGTTCTTC. This chain joins TRBV27 and TRBJ2-1; perhaps TRBD1 as D (7 bases). CDR3 length equals 14 residues. Trimming took off 6 bases at V and 1 base at J, with 10 bases between the two ends. CDR1 and CDR2 (germline): MNHEY, SMNVEV (reference sequence).

The gene calls are TRBV13 and TRBJ2-3; the match to TRBD2 covers 7 bases. The CDR3 runs to 15 residues. Germline V CDR1 and CDR2: PRHDT, FYEKMQ (reference sequence). V lost 5 bases and J lost 3; bases outside the gene matches: 8. The CDR3 is CASSAGGRETDTQYF. CDR3 DNA: TGTGCCAGCAGCGCCGGGGGGAGAGAGACAGATACGCAGTATTTT.

The chain uses TRBV30 and TRBJ1-5, with 8 bases aligning to TRBD1. J gave up 5 bases and V 4 bases, and 7 bases lay outside the gene matches. The CDR3 has 14 amino acids. Germline lookup yields CDR1 GTSNPN and CDR2 SVGIG (reference sequence). The CDR3 loop reads CAWNEGTGDQPQHF. The CDR3 coding sequence is TGTGCCTGGAATGAAGGGACAGGCGATCAGCCCCAGCATTTT.

The chain combines TRBV5-6 with TRBJ2-1, with a weak D call TRBD1 (5 bases). From germline, CDR1 is SGHDT and CDR2 YYEEEE. The CDR3 runs 15 residues. Trimming removed 2 bases from V and 4 bases from J, with 13 bases in between. CDR3 nucleotide sequence: TGTGCCAGCAGCTTTTGGGGCAGTGCTTACAATGAGCAGTTCTTC. Its protein product is CASSFWGSAYNEQFF.